This T cell receptor beta chain was observed in a study of T cells in Graves' hyperthyroidism and ophthalmopathy. PBMCs came from more than 9.5 ml fresh peripheral blood. V was clipped by 0 bases and J by 3 bases; unmatched bases: 11. This CDR3 spans 18 amino acids. The germline CDR1 and CDR2 sequences are MGHRA and YSYEKL. Amplified regions were TCR beta CDR3 sequences from RNA transcripts. HTBI primers drove first-round RT-PCR of the TCR CDR3. MiXCR, run by TCRdb on the multiplex PCR reads, gives a single entry per CDR3 protein. The table includes 490,000 or so distinct CDR3 sequences, just under 20% detected once.

This clonotype was obtained from a man between 40 and 49 years old with Graves' ophthalmopathy. Sample: blood. The chain uses TRBV4-1 and TRBJ2-1; 7 bases are shared with TRBD1. CDR3 loop: CASSQDEPQGLIYNEQFF. CDR3 in DNA: TGCGCCAGCAGCCAAGATGAACCACAGGGGCTTATCTACAATGAGCAGTTCTTC.